The TCR beta chain described here comes from a study of blood T cell repertoires in COVID-19. Across the study: T cells, B-cell-depleted T cells, or PBMCs provided the cDNA or gDNA that served as material.

Measured with immunoSEQ multiplex PCR; TCRdb has only the in-frame clones, and not every one. The sample lists 350,000 to 400,000 clones; roughly 90% were seen once. This CDR3 is built from 14 residues. From germline, CDR1 is SNHLY and CDR2 FYNNEI. V shed 4 bases, J shed 4 bases, and the junction held 4 bases outside the gene matches. Those enrolled, adults aged 18 to 89 years, came from 20 to 25 US areas. Recovered Cohort 3 donors showed two negative PCRs, clearance, or symptom resolution. The specimen was PBMCs or T cells enriched from blood (not recorded which). The sequence came from a woman in her 30s who had recovered from COVID-19. The rearrangement joins TRBV2 to TRBJ2-7; 10 bases line up with TRBD1. The CDR3 region has the DNA TGTGCCAGCAGTGGACAGGGGGCTGAATACGAGCAGTACTTC. Translated: CASSGQGAEYEQYF.